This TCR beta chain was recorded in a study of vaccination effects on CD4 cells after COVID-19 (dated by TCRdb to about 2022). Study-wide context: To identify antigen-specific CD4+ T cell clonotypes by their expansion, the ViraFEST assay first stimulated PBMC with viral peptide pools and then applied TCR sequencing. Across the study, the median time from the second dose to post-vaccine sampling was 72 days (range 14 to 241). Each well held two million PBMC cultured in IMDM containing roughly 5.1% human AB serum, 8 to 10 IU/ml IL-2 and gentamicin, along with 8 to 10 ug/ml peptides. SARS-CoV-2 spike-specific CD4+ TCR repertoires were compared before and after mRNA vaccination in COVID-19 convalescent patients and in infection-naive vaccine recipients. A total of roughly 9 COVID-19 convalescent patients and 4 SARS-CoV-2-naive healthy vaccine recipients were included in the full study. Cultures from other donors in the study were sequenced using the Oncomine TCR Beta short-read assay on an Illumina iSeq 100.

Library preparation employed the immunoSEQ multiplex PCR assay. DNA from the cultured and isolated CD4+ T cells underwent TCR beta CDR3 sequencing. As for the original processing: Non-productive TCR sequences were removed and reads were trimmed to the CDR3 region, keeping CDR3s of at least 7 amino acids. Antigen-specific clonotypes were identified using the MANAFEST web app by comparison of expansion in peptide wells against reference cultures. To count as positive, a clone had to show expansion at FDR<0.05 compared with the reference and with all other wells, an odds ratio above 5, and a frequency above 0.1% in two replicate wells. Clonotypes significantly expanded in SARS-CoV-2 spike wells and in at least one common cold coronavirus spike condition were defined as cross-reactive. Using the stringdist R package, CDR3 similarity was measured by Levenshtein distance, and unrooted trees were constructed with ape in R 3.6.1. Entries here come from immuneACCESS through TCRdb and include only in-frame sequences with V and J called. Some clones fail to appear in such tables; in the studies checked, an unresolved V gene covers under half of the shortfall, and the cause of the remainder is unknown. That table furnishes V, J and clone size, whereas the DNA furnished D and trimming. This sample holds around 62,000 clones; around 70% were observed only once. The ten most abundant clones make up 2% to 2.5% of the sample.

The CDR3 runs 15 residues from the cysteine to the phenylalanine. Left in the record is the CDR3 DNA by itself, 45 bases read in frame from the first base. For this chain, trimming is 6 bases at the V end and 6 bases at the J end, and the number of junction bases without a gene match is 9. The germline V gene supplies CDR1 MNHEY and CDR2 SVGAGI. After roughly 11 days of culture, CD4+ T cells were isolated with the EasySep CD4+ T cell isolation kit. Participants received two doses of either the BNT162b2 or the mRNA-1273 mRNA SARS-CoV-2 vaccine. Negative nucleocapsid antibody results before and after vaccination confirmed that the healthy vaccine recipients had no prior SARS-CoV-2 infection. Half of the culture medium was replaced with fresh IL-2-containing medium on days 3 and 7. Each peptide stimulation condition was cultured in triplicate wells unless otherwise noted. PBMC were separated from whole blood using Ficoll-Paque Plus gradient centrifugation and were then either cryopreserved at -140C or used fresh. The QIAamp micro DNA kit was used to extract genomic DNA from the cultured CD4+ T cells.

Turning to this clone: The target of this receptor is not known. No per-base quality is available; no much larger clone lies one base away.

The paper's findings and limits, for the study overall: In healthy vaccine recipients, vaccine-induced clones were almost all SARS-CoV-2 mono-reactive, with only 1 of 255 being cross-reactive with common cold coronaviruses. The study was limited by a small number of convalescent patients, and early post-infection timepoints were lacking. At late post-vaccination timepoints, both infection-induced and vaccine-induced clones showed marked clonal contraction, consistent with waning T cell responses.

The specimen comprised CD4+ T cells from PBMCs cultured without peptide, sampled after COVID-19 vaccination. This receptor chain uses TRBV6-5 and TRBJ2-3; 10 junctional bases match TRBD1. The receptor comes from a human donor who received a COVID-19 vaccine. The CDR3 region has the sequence CASSLKGQGFDTQYF. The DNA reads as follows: TGTGCCAGCAGCCTAAAGGGACAGGGGTTTGATACGCAGTATTTT.